Listed below are T cell receptor beta chains from one sample, sequenced in a study of glioma-infiltrating T cells. TCRdb fed the multiplex PCR reads into MiXCR, producing one record per CDR3 protein. The sample records a few hundred thousand distinct CDR3 sequences, 35% to 45% being singletons. Sequenced sample: glioma tissue, nonneoplastic brain tissue, or PBMCs (not recorded which). The source is a human donor with low-grade glioma or glioblastoma, undergoing nonglioma brain surgery, or in good health (not recorded which). The CDR3 runs from the conserved cysteine through the conserved F or W. The D gene is left open where the match is weak. Some rows have no size entry. The others give once, few or many, or a class for an expanded clone.

j_gene: TRBJ2-1
d_gene: TRBD1
abundance: .
v_gene: TRBV20-1
len: 16
CDR3nt: TGCAGTCCGGGACAGGGGGCCCAAGCCTCCTACAATGAGCAGTTCTTC
CDR3aa: CSPGQGAQASYNEQFF

j_gene: TRBJ2-1
d_gene: .
abundance: many
v_gene: TRBV6-1
len: 15
CDR3nt: TGTGCCAGCAGTTACTTTTCCGACGGGAACAATGAGCAGTTCTTC
CDR3aa: CASSYFSDGNNEQFF

j_gene: TRBJ2-1
d_gene: .
abundance: few
v_gene: TRBV20-1
len: 15
CDR3nt: TGCAGTGCTAGACCTCCGGGACCAGGGAGGCGTGAGCAGTTCTTC
CDR3aa: CSARPPGPGRREQFF

j_gene: TRBJ2-7
d_gene: .
abundance: .
v_gene: TRBV20-1
len: 13
CDR3nt: TGCAGTGCAAGAAGGGGTACGGAAGAGACCAAGTACTTC
CDR3aa: CSARRGTEETKYF

j_gene: TRBJ2-1
d_gene: .
abundance: .
v_gene: TRBV7-8
len: 16
CDR3nt: TGTGCCAGCAGCTTATTGGTTGCGGGCCTAGGGAATGAGCAGTTCTTC
CDR3aa: CASSLLVAGLGNEQFF

j_gene: TRBJ1-2
d_gene: .
abundance: few
v_gene: TRBV4-3
len: 14
CDR3nt: TGCGCCAGCAGCCAAGATGTGGCTAACTATGGCTACACCTTC
CDR3aa: CASSQDVANYGYTF

j_gene: TRBJ2-3
d_gene: .
abundance: .
v_gene: TRBV2
len: 13
CDR3nt: TGTGCCAGCAGTGAAGCGCTCTTCGATACGCAGTATTTT
CDR3aa: CASSEALFDTQYF

j_gene: TRBJ1-2
d_gene: .
abundance: .
v_gene: TRBV4-1
len: 15
CDR3nt: TGCTCCAGCAGCCAAGTCGACGGGGGGCGCGACGGCTACACCTTC
CDR3aa: CSSSQVDGGRDGYTF

j_gene: TRBJ1-1
d_gene: .
abundance: many
v_gene: TRBV5-8
len: 12
CDR3nt: TGTGCCAGCAGCCCGAGGTACACTGAAGCTTTCTTT
CDR3aa: CASSPRYTEAFF

j_gene: TRBJ1-1
d_gene: TRBD1
abundance: .
v_gene: TRBV4-2
len: 14
CDR3nt: TGTGCCAGCAGCCAAGGGACAGGGATTACTGAAGCTTTCTTT
CDR3aa: CASSQGTGITEAFF

j_gene: TRBJ2-7
d_gene: .
abundance: few
v_gene: TRBV25-1
len: 15
CDR3nt: TGTGCCAGCAGTACTTACCGAGTGGGGGTCTACGAGCAGTACTTC
CDR3aa: CASSTYRVGVYEQYF

j_gene: TRBJ2-3
d_gene: TRBD1
abundance: .
v_gene: TRBV18
len: 15
CDR3nt: TGTGCCAGCTCACTATCGACAGGGCATGGAGATACGCAGTATTTT
CDR3aa: CASSLSTGHGDTQYF

j_gene: TRBJ1-5
d_gene: TRBD1
abundance: .
v_gene: TRBV19
len: 17
CDR3nt: TGTGCCAGTAGTTTGTCCGGGACAGGGATCTTATGGCAGCCCCAGCATTTT
CDR3aa: CASSLSGTGILWQPQHF

j_gene: TRBJ2-5
d_gene: TRBD1
abundance: once
v_gene: TRBV7-2
len: 16
CDR3nt: TGTGCCAGCAGCCCACCTCGGGACAGGGATAGAGAGACCCAGTACTTC
CDR3aa: CASSPPRDRDRETQYF

j_gene: TRBJ2-5
d_gene: TRBD2
abundance: .
v_gene: TRBV7-2
len: 16
CDR3nt: TGTGCCAGCAGCTTAGGGACTAGCGGGGTGGAAGAGACCCGGTACTTC
CDR3aa: CASSLGTSGVEETRYF

j_gene: TRBJ2-1
d_gene: TRBD2
abundance: .
v_gene: TRBV5-1
len: 18
CDR3nt: TGCGCCAGCCTACGATACCCATTGAGGCTAGCGGGTTTAGATGAGCAGTTCTTC
CDR3aa: CASLRYPLRLAGLDEQFF

j_gene: TRBJ2-1
d_gene: .
abundance: .
v_gene: TRBV6-1
len: 11
CDR3nt: TGTGCCAGCGGATTCGGCAATGAGCAGTTCTTC
CDR3aa: CASGFGNEQFF

j_gene: TRBJ1-1
d_gene: .
abundance: .
v_gene: TRBV6-1
len: 14
CDR3nt: TGTGCCAGCAGGGCCTACTGGGCTGACACTGAAGCTTTCTTT
CDR3aa: CASRAYWADTEAFF

j_gene: TRBJ2-1
d_gene: TRBD2
abundance: few
v_gene: TRBV20-1
len: 14
CDR3nt: TGCAGTGCCCTCCAGACTAGCGGGAGGAATGAGCAGTTCTTC
CDR3aa: CSALQTSGRNEQFF

j_gene: TRBJ2-2
d_gene: .
abundance: once
v_gene: TRBV24-1
len: 14
CDR3nt: TGTGCCACCGAGGGGACACCCAACACCGGGGAGCTGTTTTTT
CDR3aa: CATEGTPNTGELFF

j_gene: TRBJ2-7
d_gene: TRBD2
abundance: few
v_gene: TRBV6-1
len: 15
CDR3nt: TGTGCCAGCAGTGACGGACTAGCAGTTGGTTACGAGCAGTACTTC
CDR3aa: CASSDGLAVGYEQYF

j_gene: TRBJ2-3
d_gene: .
abundance: .
v_gene: TRBV18
len: 16
CDR3nt: TGTGCCAGTTCACCACTAAACGACAGGCCCACAGATACGCAGTATTTT
CDR3aa: CASSPLNDRPTDTQYF

j_gene: TRBJ2-1
d_gene: .
abundance: .
v_gene: TRBV7-2
len: 16
CDR3nt: TGTGCCAGCAGCTCCTCCCGGGACCTCACCGACAATGAGCAGTTCTTC
CDR3aa: CASSSSRDLTDNEQFF

j_gene: TRBJ1-6
d_gene: .
abundance: many
v_gene: TRBV27
len: 13
CDR3nt: TGTGCCAGCAGTTTGGGGGTTTATTCACCCCTCCACTTT
CDR3aa: CASSLGVYSPLHF

j_gene: TRBJ2-4
d_gene: .
abundance: few
v_gene: TRBV7-2
len: 13
CDR3nt: TGTGCCAGCAGCCCCGAGGGGGGGAACATTCAGTACTTC
CDR3aa: CASSPEGGNIQYF

j_gene: TRBJ2-7
d_gene: .
abundance: few
v_gene: TRBV28
len: 13
CDR3nt: TGTGCCAGCAGTTCAGGGGCAGGGCGCGAGCAGTACTTC
CDR3aa: CASSSGAGREQYF

j_gene: TRBJ2-7
d_gene: .
abundance: many
v_gene: TRBV6-1
len: 14
CDR3nt: TGTGCCAGCAGTGTGGGGCGGCAGGCATACGAGCAGTACTTC
CDR3aa: CASSVGRQAYEQYF

j_gene: TRBJ2-7
d_gene: .
abundance: many
v_gene: TRBV27
len: 14
CDR3nt: TGTGCCAGCTCCAGTTTACACAGGGTGTACGAGCAGTACTTC
CDR3aa: CASSSLHRVYEQYF

j_gene: TRBJ1-2
d_gene: TRBD1
abundance: many
v_gene: TRBV27
len: 14
CDR3nt: TGTGCCAGCAGTTTCGGACAGGCTGGTAATGGCTACACCTTC
CDR3aa: CASSFGQAGNGYTF

j_gene: TRBJ2-5
d_gene: .
abundance: few
v_gene: TRBV3-1
len: 19
CDR3nt: TGTGCCAGCAACACTATCGGCTCGGTCTCTTTTTCGCGCCAAGAGACCCAGTACTTC
CDR3aa: CASNTIGSVSFSRQETQYF

j_gene: TRBJ2-5
d_gene: .
abundance: few
v_gene: TRBV11-2
len: 14
CDR3nt: TGTGCCAGCAGCTTAGACAATTACCAAGAGACCCAGTACTTC
CDR3aa: CASSLDNYQETQYF

j_gene: TRBJ2-1
d_gene: TRBD2
abundance: few
v_gene: TRBV3-1
len: 19
CDR3nt: TGTGCCAGCAGCCCCGGGACTAGCGGGAGCAGTGGCCCCTACAATGAGCAGTTCTTC
CDR3aa: CASSPGTSGSSGPYNEQFF

j_gene: TRBJ2-7
d_gene: TRBD2
abundance: .
v_gene: TRBV10-2
len: 14
CDR3nt: TGCGCCAGCGGTCCGACTAGCGGTTCCTACGAGCAGTACTTC
CDR3aa: CASGPTSGSYEQYF

j_gene: TRBJ1-2
d_gene: .
abundance: .
v_gene: TRBV20-1
len: 15
CDR3nt: TGCATTGCTAGAGAGGCAGGACAGAAGAACTATGGCTACACCTTC
CDR3aa: CIAREAGQKNYGYTF

j_gene: TRBJ1-4
d_gene: .
abundance: .
v_gene: TRBV15
len: 14
CDR3nt: TGTGCCACCAGAGTCCCCCCGGAAAACGAAAAACTGTTTTTT
CDR3aa: CATRVPPENEKLFF

j_gene: TRBJ1-2
d_gene: TRBD1
abundance: .
v_gene: TRBV5-1
len: 14
CDR3nt: TGCGCCAGCGTCTTGGGACAGGCTATTACTGGCTACACCTTC
CDR3aa: CASVLGQAITGYTF

j_gene: TRBJ2-5
d_gene: .
abundance: few
v_gene: TRBV7-9
len: 11
CDR3nt: TGTGCCAGCAGCCCCGGGCAGACCCAGTACTTC
CDR3aa: CASSPGQTQYF

j_gene: TRBJ2-3
d_gene: .
abundance: many
v_gene: TRBV28
len: 11
CDR3nt: TGTGCCAGCAAAGGGTACGATACGCAGTATTTT
CDR3aa: CASKGYDTQYF

j_gene: TRBJ2-7
d_gene: TRBD1
abundance: once
v_gene: TRBV7-2
len: 14
CDR3nt: TGTGCCAGCAGCTCCTTAACAGGGGTCGGCGAGCAGTACTTC
CDR3aa: CASSSLTGVGEQYF

j_gene: TRBJ1-4
d_gene: TRBD1
abundance: .
v_gene: TRBV29-1
len: 14
CDR3nt: TGCAGCGTTGAAGCGACAGGGGGCTCGGGAAAACTGTTTTTT
CDR3aa: CSVEATGGSGKLFF

j_gene: TRBJ1-6
d_gene: TRBD1
abundance: .
v_gene: TRBV20-1
len: 16
CDR3nt: TGCAGTGCTAGAAAGCCGGGGACAGGGCATAATTCACCCCTCCACTTT
CDR3aa: CSARKPGTGHNSPLHF

j_gene: TRBJ2-7
d_gene: TRBD1
abundance: .
v_gene: TRBV3-1
len: 15
CDR3nt: TGTGCCAGCAGCAAGGACTCCGGGACAGGGAGGGTGCAGTACTTC
CDR3aa: CASSKDSGTGRVQYF

j_gene: TRBJ1-1
d_gene: .
abundance: .
v_gene: TRBV12-5
len: 14
CDR3nt: TGTGCTAGTGGTGTGGACGTCAAGAACACTGAAGCTTTCTTT
CDR3aa: CASGVDVKNTEAFF

j_gene: TRBJ2-1
d_gene: TRBD2
abundance: .
v_gene: TRBV29-1
len: 13
CDR3nt: TGCAGCGACGGGACTACCAGCTACAATGAGCAGTTCTTC
CDR3aa: CSDGTTSYNEQFF

j_gene: TRBJ2-2
d_gene: .
abundance: many
v_gene: TRBV15
len: 13
CDR3nt: TGTGCCACCAGCGAAGAAAACACCGGGGAGCTGTTTTTT
CDR3aa: CATSEENTGELFF

j_gene: TRBJ1-1
d_gene: .
abundance: few
v_gene: TRBV7-9
len: 16
CDR3nt: TGTGCCAGCAGCTCCCGGAGTGGGCCTCTGAACACTGAAGCTTTCTTT
CDR3aa: CASSSRSGPLNTEAFF

j_gene: TRBJ2-1
d_gene: .
abundance: many
v_gene: TRBV15
len: 16
CDR3nt: TGTGCCACCAGCAGAGATAGCGCGGGATGGTACAATGAGCAGTTCTTC
CDR3aa: CATSRDSAGWYNEQFF

j_gene: TRBJ1-6
d_gene: .
abundance: many
v_gene: TRBV28
len: 15
CDR3nt: TGTGCCATCGCGAGGGGCCACTCCTATAATTCACCCCTCCACTTT
CDR3aa: CAIARGHSYNSPLHF

j_gene: TRBJ2-3
d_gene: TRBD2
abundance: few
v_gene: TRBV5-1
len: 14
CDR3nt: TGCGCCAGCAGCTGGGGGACTACGGCAGATACGCAGTATTTT
CDR3aa: CASSWGTTADTQYF

j_gene: TRBJ2-1
d_gene: TRBD2
abundance: .
v_gene: TRBV6-1
len: 16
CDR3nt: TGTGCCAGCAGTGAAAGGTCGGCTAGCGGGAGGGCCCTACAGTCCTTC
CDR3aa: CASSERSASGRALQSF